These 30 T cell receptor beta chains were sequenced from one sample in a study of blood T cell repertoires in COVID-19. Sequenced by immunoSEQ multiplex PCR; TCRdb stores in-frame clones only, minus some. The table shows approximately 490,000 clones, with approximately 91% occurring only once. The sequencing input was PBMCs or T cells enriched from blood (not recorded which). These receptors originate from a woman aged 60-75 years who had recovered from COVID-19.

The rearrangement joins TRBV2 to TRBJ1-5; a weak D match, TRBD1 (5 bases). This CDR3 contains 14 residues. CDR1 and CDR2 from the germline V gene are SNHLY and FYNNEI. V lost 8 bases, J lost 1 base, and 12 bases lay in between. CDR3 DNA: TGTGCCAGCCGGGGGATCGTGAGCAATCAGCCCCAGCATTTT. Protein product: CASRGIVSNQPQHF. Supplemented by reference TRBV2 and TRBJ1-5, the full variable domain reads EPEVTQTPSHQVTQMGQEVILRCVPISNHLYFYWYRQILGQKVEFLVSFYNNEISEKSEIFDDQFSVERPDGSNFTLKIRSTKLEDSAMYFCASRGIVSNQPQHFGDGTRLSIL.

This clone was seen a few times. J is TRBJ1-6 and V is TRBV5-1, with D perhaps matching TRBD1 (6 bases). This CDR3 has 17 amino acids. Germline values: CDR1 SGHRS, CDR2 YFSETQ. V was trimmed by 3 bases and J by 0 bases, leaving 13 bases between them. The CDR3 sequence: CASSWTAASSYNSPLHF. The CDR3 nucleotides are TGCGCCAGCAGCTGGACAGCCGCCAGCTCCTATAATTCACCCCTCCACTTT.

The rearrangement uses TRBV5-1 and TRBJ1-4; 7 bases fit TRBD1. Germline trimming cut 3 bases from V and 5 bases from J; bases unmatched to any gene: 10. The CDR3 loop spans 16 amino acids. CDR1 is SGHRS and CDR2 is YFSETQ in the germline V gene. The CDR3 protein is CASSSPPGQQNEKLFF. The CDR3 nucleotides are TGCGCCAGCAGCTCACCTCCGGGACAGCAGAATGAAAAACTGTTTTTT. The variable domain in full, completed from reference TRBV5-1 and TRBJ1-4, reads KAGVTQTPRYLIKTRGQQVTLSCSPISGHRSVSWYQQTPGQGLQFLFEYFSETQRNKGNFPGRFSGRQFSNSRSEMNVSTLELGDSALYLCASSSPPGQQNEKLFFGSGTQLSVL.

V gene TRBV9 combines with J gene TRBJ2-2, with D possibly TRBD1 on 5 matching bases. This CDR3 spans 16 amino acids. Trimming removed 4 bases at V and 4 bases at J, with 17 bases between. The V gene's germline CDR1 is SGDLS and CDR2 YYNGEE. CDR3 protein: CASSFNLQEPTGELFF. The CDR3 coding sequence is TGTGCCAGCAGCTTTAACTTACAGGAACCCACCGGGGAGCTGTTTTTT.

The chain joins TRBV14 to TRBJ1-2; TRBD1 aligns across 12 bases. The CDR3 consists of 18 residues. V gave up 3 bases and J gave up 5 bases; unmatched junction bases: 13. Germline values: CDR1 SGHDN, CDR2 FVKESK. The DNA of the CDR3 is TGTGCCAGCAGCCAGCGTGACCTTCGGGACAGGGGGCTGTATGGCTACACCTTC. Its protein product is CASSQRDLRDRGLYGYTF.

The V and J genes are TRBV19 and TRBJ2-3, with D perhaps matching TRBD1 (6 bases). Germline V lookup: CDR1 LNHDA, CDR2 SQIVND (reference sequence). V lost 5 bases to trimming and J lost 4 bases, with 13 bases between them. The CDR3 runs 14 residues. The CDR3 nucleotides read TGTGCCAGTAGTCCTCTCAGGGGCTCAGATACGCAGTATTTT. It translates to CASSPLRGSDTQYF.

V gene TRBV7-2 combines with J gene TRBJ2-1; 8 bases match TRBD2. Per the germline V gene, CDR1 is SGHTA and CDR2 is FQGNSA. This CDR3 contains 16 residues. V lost 5 bases, J lost 8 bases, and 14 bases stayed unmatched. DNA of the CDR3: TGTGCCAGCAGCCTTGGACTAGCCACCCCCGGTCATGAGCAGTTCTTC. This codes for CASSLGLATPGHEQFF.

On this clone itself: The same CDR3 arises from other DNA sequences in this sample as well. The V gene is TRBV4-1, the J gene TRBJ1-1; possibly TRBD1 for D (6 bases). The V gene lost 0 bases and the J gene lost 0 bases, with 8 bases spanning the gap. The V gene's germline CDR1 is MGHRA and CDR2 YSYEKL. The CDR3 runs to 15 residues. The CDR3 nucleotides read TGCGCCAGCAGCCAAGATAGGGGGATGAACACTGAAGCTTTCTTT. Its protein is CASSQDRGMNTEAFF.

The chain has TRBV5-1 and TRBJ2-7; TRBD2 might be the D (6 bases). CDR3 length equals 14 residues. The V end lost 1 base, the J end lost 5 bases, and 13 bases lay between the germline ends. CDR1 SGHRS and CDR2 YFSETQ come from the germline V gene. CDR3 sequence reads: CASSLSRGGDEQYF. The CDR3, as DNA: TGCGCCAGCAGCTTGTCTCGAGGCGGGGACGAGCAGTACTTC.

The chain joins TRBV6-4 to TRBJ1-5, with 8 bases lining up with TRBD1. Germline values: CDR1 MRHNA, CDR2 SNTAGT. The CDR3 loop spans 15 amino acids. J gave up 3 bases and V 3 bases, and 4 bases lay outside the gene matches. CDR3 region: CASSEQGGLNQPQHF. The CDR3 DNA is TGTGCCAGCAGTGAACAGGGGGGCCTCAATCAGCCCCAGCATTTT.

V gene TRBV5-5 combines with J gene TRBJ2-1; 8 bases align to TRBD1. With V trimmed by 6 bases and J by 1 base, 6 bases remained unmatched. Per the germline V gene, CDR1 is SGHKS and CDR2 is YYEKEE (reference sequence). This CDR3 comprises 15 residues. CDR3 in amino acids: CASTSGGSSYNEQFF. In DNA, the CDR3 is TGTGCCAGCACCTCAGGGGGCTCTTCCTACAATGAGCAGTTCTTC.

This clone was seen once. The J gene is TRBJ1-2, the V gene TRBV12-5; D unresolved. Trimming stripped 0 bases from V and 4 bases from J, with 15 bases between. Germline V gene data show CDR1 as LGHNT and CDR2 as FRNRAP. The CDR3 runs to 16 residues. The CDR3 nucleotides are TGTGCTAGTGGTTTGGTTGTTGGTGGGCCTTTCTATGGCTACACCTTC. Its protein is CASGLVVGGPFYGYTF.

This clone came up once. The rearrangement uses TRBV15 and TRBJ2-2, with 8 bases identical to TRBD2. This CDR3 has 18 amino acids. V shed 2 bases, J shed 0 bases, and the junction held 8 bases outside the gene matches. Germline V gene data show CDR1 as LNHNV and CDR2 as YYDKDF (reference sequence). CDR3 in amino acids: CATSRWGGGGPNTGELFF. The CDR3 DNA sequence: TGTGCCACCAGCAGATGGGGGGGCGGGGGGCCGAACACCGGGGAGCTGTTTTTT. Filled out from reference TRBV15 and TRBJ2-2, the complete variable domain reads DAMVIQNPRYQVTQFGKPVTLSCSQTLNHNVMYWYQQKSSQAPKLLFHYYDKDFNNEADTPDNFQSRRPNTSFCFLDIRSPGLGDTAMYLCATSRWGGGGPNTGELFFGEGSRLTVL.

The CDR3 bases are TGTGCCAGCAGTAATCAGGGGACCTACGAGCAGTACGTC. It codes for CASSNQGTYEQYV. This sequence joins TRBV2 and TRBJ2-7, with TRBD1 as a possible D gene (6 bases). Germline lookup yields CDR1 SNHLY and CDR2 FYNNEI. V was clipped by 5 bases and J by 2 bases, with 10 bases between them. CDR3 length: 13 amino acids.

The chain couples TRBV6-1 to TRBJ2-7; TRBD2 is a possible D gene (6 bases). The V and J ends lost 3 bases and 10 bases respectively, with 13 bases between them. Germline V gene sequence: CDR1 MNHNS, CDR2 SASEGT. There are 12 residues in the CDR3. The CDR3 protein is CASSDRTGTQYV. CDR3 coding DNA: TGTGCCAGCAGTGATAGAACCGGGACTCAGTACGTC.

V gene TRBV7-9 combines with J gene TRBJ1-1; 9 bases align to TRBD1. Losses at the gene ends were 7 bases for V and 11 bases for J; bases not matched to a gene: 8. In germline, CDR1 is SEHNR, CDR2 FQNEAQ (reference sequence). The CDR3 runs 12 residues. The CDR3 region is CASTLGTGRAFF. The CDR3 DNA reads as TGTGCCAGCACGTTGGGGACAGGGCGTGCTTTCTTT. Full variable domain (outside the CDR3, taken from reference TRBV7-9 and TRBJ1-1): DTGVSQNPRHKITKRGQNVTFRCDPISEHNRLYWYRQTLGQGPEFLTYFQNEAQLEKSRLLSDRFSAERPKGSFSTLEIQRTEQGDSAMYLCASTLGTGRAFFGQGTRLTVV.

CDR3 sequence reads: CASSPYETGGKGSTQYF. In DNA form, the CDR3 reads TGTGCCAGCAGCCCCTATGAGACAGGGGGCAAAGGAAGTACGCAGTATTTT. The chain carries TRBV9 and TRBJ2-3; 10 bases line up with TRBD1. From germline, CDR1 is SGDLS and CDR2 YYNGEE. The CDR3 is 17 amino acids. J was trimmed by 8 bases and V by 4 bases; bases with no gene match: 16.

This clone appeared a single time. The J gene is TRBJ2-7, the V gene TRBV10-3, with 10 bases that match TRBD1. There are 13 residues in the CDR3. Germline CDR1 is ENHRY and CDR2 is SYGVKD. V shed 6 bases and J 7 bases; nucleotides not matched to a gene: 6. The CDR3 loop reads CAISGTGASEQYV. DNA for the CDR3: TGTGCCATCAGCGGGACAGGGGCTTCGGAGCAGTACGTC.

The chain uses TRBV2 and TRBJ1-4; TRBD1 matches 11 bases. Germline loops: CDR1 SNHLY, CDR2 FYNNEI. There are 13 residues in the CDR3. V was pared by 7 bases and J by 15 bases, with 10 bases of the junction left unmatched. CDR3 residues: CASTDRGRLKVFF. CDR3 DNA: TGTGCCAGCACGGACAGGGGGCGTCTGAAGGTGTTTTTT.

The chain recombines TRBV10-1 with TRBJ2-3, with a possible D match to TRBD2 (7 bases). V lost 4 bases to trimming and J lost 5 bases, with 13 bases between them. The CDR3 extends over 14 amino acids. Germline values: CDR1 WNHNN, CDR2 SYGVQD (reference sequence). The DNA of the CDR3 is TGCGCCAGCAGTGGAGGGGGGGCCGGAGATACGCAGTATTTT. It codes for CASSGGGAGDTQYF.

This clone has just one count. This rearrangement joins TRBV14 to TRBJ2-7, with D possibly being TRBD2 (5 bases). The CDR3 is 16 residues long. Germline CDR1 SGHDN, CDR2 FVKESK. V lost 1 base and J lost 4, with 17 bases in between. The DNA of the CDR3 is TGTGCCAGCAGCCAAGGGACCGGGCGACTAACTTACGAGCAGTACTTC. Protein product: CASSQGTGRLTYEQYF.

This chain connects TRBV19 to TRBJ1-5, with D hard to call. Germline V gives CDR1 LNHDA, CDR2 SQIVND (reference sequence). The CDR3 has 16 residues. The V and J ends lost 3 bases and 6 bases respectively, with 18 bases between them. The CDR3 region is CASSIIGGIVIQPQHF. The CDR3 DNA sequence: TGTGCCAGTAGTATTATAGGAGGGATTGTTATTCAGCCCCAGCATTTT. Combining the CDR3 with reference TRBV19 and TRBJ1-5 gives the whole variable domain DGGITQSPKYLFRKEGQNVTLSCEQNLNHDAMYWYRQDPGQGLRLIYYSQIVNDFQKGDIAEGYSVSREKKESFPLTVTSAQKNPTAFYLCASSIIGGIVIQPQHFGDGTRLSIL.

This chain links TRBV7-8 with TRBJ1-1; D ambiguous. V lost 2 bases to trimming and J lost 5 bases, with 12 bases between them. Looked up from germline, CDR1 is SGHVS and CDR2 is FQNEAQ. The CDR3 consists of 14 residues. The chain's CDR3 is CASSLWSLRTEAFF. The CDR3, as DNA: TGTGCCAGCAGCTTATGGTCGTTGAGAACTGAAGCTTTCTTT.

About this clone: The sample holds other DNA sequences that translate to the same CDR3. The chain links TRBV30 to TRBJ1-3; no reliable D call. The CDR3 sequence is 11 residues long. Trimming took off 2 bases at V and 4 bases at J, with 3 bases between the two ends. From germline, CDR1 is GTSNPN and CDR2 SVGIG (reference sequence). In DNA, the CDR3 is TGTGCCTGGAGTCTCGGAAACACCATATATTTT. As protein: CAWSLGNTIYF.

This chain joins TRBV6-4 and TRBJ1-2; D not certain. The V and J ends lost 1 base and 2 bases respectively, with 5 bases between them. Germline loops: CDR1 MRHNA, CDR2 SNTAGT. The CDR3 totals 13 residues. CDR3: CASSDYQNYGYTF. The CDR3 nucleotides are TGTGCCAGCAGTGACTATCAGAACTATGGCTACACCTTC.

The chain has TRBV6-4 and TRBJ1-6; the D is unclear. Germline CDR1 reads MRHNA; CDR2 reads SNTAGT. The CDR3 sequence is 12 residues long. Deletions cut 9 bases from V and 3 bases from J, with 6 bases between. CDR3 DNA sequence: TGTGCCAGACGGTACTATAATTCACCCCTCCACTTT. Its translation is CARRYYNSPLHF.

V gene TRBV6-5 combines with J gene TRBJ2-1; TRBD1 is a possible D gene (6 bases). CDR3 length: 13 amino acids. In germline, CDR1 is MNHEY, CDR2 SVGAGI. Trimming removed 1 base from V and 8 bases from J, with 9 bases in between. The CDR3 DNA follows: TGTGCCAGCAGTTACTTTACAGGGTATGAGCAGTTCTTC. Residues: CASSYFTGYEQFF.

This clone was seen just once. The rearrangement joins TRBV5-1 to TRBJ1-4, with 8 nucleotides matching TRBD1. The V gene end was trimmed by 4 bases and the J gene end by 6 bases; junction bases not matched to a gene: 14. The CDR3 is 17 amino acids. Germline assignment: CDR1 SGHRS and CDR2 YFSETQ. The CDR3 reads CASSPTPPGTGHEKLFF. As DNA, the CDR3 is TGCGCCAGCAGCCCAACGCCTCCCGGGACAGGACATGAAAAACTGTTTTTT.

The chain has TRBV13 and TRBJ2-7, with D possibly being TRBD2 (5 bases). The CDR3 loop spans 13 amino acids. CDR1 is PRHDT and CDR2 is FYEKMQ in the germline V gene (reference sequence). The V gene lost 3 bases and the J gene lost 8 bases, with 14 bases spanning the gap. The CDR3, as DNA: TGTGCCAGCAGCTTGGATCTAGGAGGTCAGCAGTACGTC. Translation gives CASSLDLGGQQYV.

The chain links TRBV2 to TRBJ1-5; 12 bases match TRBD1. CDR3 size: 19 residues. The germline gives CDR1 SNHLY, CDR2 FYNNEI. Trimming cost V 3 bases and J 1 base; bases outside gene matches: 10. The DNA of the CDR3 is TGTGCCAGCAGTGACGGGACAGGGGGCGCTAGGGTGAGCAATCAGCCCCAGCATTTT. It specifies CASSDGTGGARVSNQPQHF.